This T cell receptor (beta chain) appears in the sequencing data of a study of response to subunit inactivated influenza vaccine. TCRdb itself ran the RT-PCR reads through MiXCR, one entry per CDR3 protein. The sample contains hundreds of thousands of distinct CDR3 sequences, 13% to 15% of which appear only once. General study findings and limits: With each seasonal influenza vaccination, the authors suggested, few new T cells are recruited.

Turning to this clonotype: The antigen remains undetermined.

The CDR3 is 14 amino acids. In germline, CDR1 is DFQATT, CDR2 SNEGSKA (reference sequence). V was clipped by 1 base and J by 1 base, with 9 bases between them. The receptor comes from a man aged 50 to 59 who received an inactivated influenza vaccine. This chain connects TRBV20-1 to TRBJ2-3; unclear D gene. Sequences were derived from PBMCs from blood, sampled around 15 days before vaccination. CDR3 residues: CSARASLGTDTQYF. In DNA, the CDR3 is TGCAGTGCTAGAGCCTCCCTGGGCACAGATACGCAGTATTTT.